Listed here are 9 T cell receptor beta chains from one sample, sequenced in a study of T cells in Graves' hyperthyroidism and ophthalmopathy. Amplification yielded TCR beta CDR3 regions, with RNA transcripts as the source. HTBI primers were employed in a first-round RT-PCR of the TCR CDR3. One entry per CDR3 protein results from TCRdb running MiXCR on the multiplex PCR reads. The sample lists about 570,000 distinct CDR3 sequences; more than 45% were seen once. Sequences were obtained from peripheral blood or thyroid tissue (not recorded which). All receptors derive from an adult woman with Graves' disease, either hyperthyroidism or ophthalmopathy (not recorded which).

The count of this clonotype is one. The junction departs from germline at one end; a sequencing error may be responsible. V gene TRBV2 combines with J gene TRBJ2-7; 9 bases are shared with TRBD2. There are 14 residues in the CDR3. CDR1 and CDR2 (germline): SNHLY, FYNNEI. CDR3 protein: CASSEGTSTYEQYF. CDR3 nucleotide sequence: TGTGCCAGCAGCGAAGGGACTAGCACCTACGAGCAGTACTTC.

The sample holds one count of this clonotype. This chain uses TRBV7-3 with TRBJ1-6, with TRBD1 identical over 11 bases. Germline V gene lookup returns CDR1 SGHTA and CDR2 FQGTGA. The CDR3 totals 15 residues. The J segment lost 7 bases and the V segment lost 6 bases, leaving 5 bases of the junction unmatched. CDR3 DNA: TGTGCCAGCAGGAGGACAGGGGGCAGGAATTCACCCCTCCACTTT. It yields the protein CASRRTGGRNSPLHF.

Only one count was recorded for this clonotype. A much larger clone lies a single base off, so this may be a read error. This chain connects TRBV6-5 to TRBJ1-2; possibly TRBD1 for D (5 bases). Trimming took off 6 bases at V and 3 bases at J, with 14 bases between the two ends. This CDR3 is 14 amino acids long. The V gene's germline CDR1 is MNHEY and CDR2 SVGAGI. CDR3 sequence: CASSLVRVHYGYTF. DNA of the CDR3: TGTGCCAGCAGCCTCGTCAGGGTTCACTATGGCTACACCTTC.

This clonotype was observed at least ten times. The chain recombines TRBV6-1 with TRBJ1-5, with D hard to call. The CDR3 contains 14 residues. Germline V gene sequence: CDR1 MNHNS, CDR2 SASEGT. With 7 bases removed from V and 4 bases from J, the gap between germline ends came to 14 bases. This chain's CDR3 is CASTSGENNQPQHF. The DNA of the CDR3 is TGTGCCAGCACTTCTGGAGAAAATAATCAGCCCCAGCATTTT.

This clonotype occurred a few times. The chain is built from TRBV7-2 and TRBJ1-1, with TRBD1 identical over 7 bases. The CDR3 loop spans 13 amino acids. Unmatched junction bases numbered 3, after V lost 2 bases and J lost 6 bases. Germline V gene lookup returns CDR1 SGHTA and CDR2 FQGNSA. The CDR3 protein is CASSLQGVPEAFF. CDR3 coding DNA: TGTGCCAGCAGCTTACAGGGGGTCCCTGAAGCTTTCTTT.

This clonotype was detected ten times or more. The J gene is TRBJ2-2, the V gene TRBV6-1, with D tentatively TRBD1 (6 bases). Deletions cut 0 bases from V and 5 bases from J, with 10 bases between. Germline CDR1 reads MNHNS; CDR2 reads SASEGT. The CDR3 has 15 residues. The CDR3 protein is CASSEALGGTGELFF. CDR3 DNA: TGTGCCAGCAGTGAAGCGCTAGGGGGAACCGGGGAGCTGTTTTTT.

This clonotype came up many times. V and J are TRBV5-1 and TRBJ2-7; D might be TRBD1 or TRBD2, each matching 6 bases. This CDR3 has 14 residues. Germline V gene sequence: CDR1 SGHRS, CDR2 YFSETQ. V lost 3 bases to trimming and J lost 5 bases, with 15 bases between them. The DNA of the CDR3 is TGCGCCAGCAGCTCTCAGGGGAGGAATCACGAGCAGTACTTC. This translates into CASSSQGRNHEQYF.

The V and J genes are TRBV20-1 and TRBJ2-5; TRBD1 matches at 11 bases. The trim removed 4 bases at V and 8 bases at J, leaving 3 bases unmatched. CDR3 size: 12 residues. Germline CDR1 reads DFQATT; CDR2 reads SNEGSKA (reference sequence). Written as DNA, the CDR3 is TGCAGTGCTATGGGACAGGGGGACACCCAGTACTTC. It encodes CSAMGQGDTQYF.

The J gene is TRBJ2-7, the V gene TRBV20-1, with 8 bases matching TRBD1. CDR1 and CDR2 (germline): DFQATT, SNEGSKA (reference sequence). Trimming at V came to 3 bases and at J to 1 base, leaving 2 bases not matched to a gene. The CDR3 runs to 13 residues. CDR3 residues: CSARGTGSYEQYF. CDR3 coding DNA: TGCAGTGCTAGGGGGACAGGTTCCTACGAGCAGTACTTC.